This T cell receptor beta chain appears in the sequencing data of a study of blood T cell repertoires in COVID-19. Some clones are missing from TCRdb's copy, which holds only in-frame ones; the method was immunoSEQ multiplex PCR. The data contain some 83,000 clones, approximately 80% of them singletons. This clone was observed once. The germline gives CDR1 KGHSH, CDR2 LQKENI. Trimming took off 1 base at V and 4 bases at J, with 11 bases between the two ends. CDR3 length equals 15 residues. The sample comprised peripheral blood. The TCR comes from a man aged 50-60 years with acute or convalescent COVID-19. This sequence joins TRBV18 and TRBJ1-5; D perhaps matches TRBD1 (5 bases). Written as DNA, the CDR3 is TGTGCCAGCTCACCACAACGGACACCAAATCAGCCCCAGCATTTT. Encoded protein: CASSPQRTPNQPQHF.